This T cell receptor beta chain was sequenced for a study of T cells expressing NK-cell markers. Broader study findings: A handful of donors showed these clonotypes also leading the CD3+CD56-NKG2C+ fraction.

TCRdb reprocessed the 5' RACE reads and keeps a single row for each CDR3 protein, giving no DNA. The table lists around 550,000 distinct CDR3 sequences. Of note for this clonotype: Its target is unknown.

CDR3 length: 16 residues. Germline loops: CDR1 LNHNV, CDR2 YYDKDF (reference sequence). This receptor was identified in a man between 18 and 35 years old in good health. J is TRBJ2-1 and V is TRBV15; checking the TCRdb D call of TRBD2 is not possible without DNA. What was sequenced was blood T cells: a sorted CD56 or NKG2C T cell subset, CD4+ or CD8+ T cells, or bulk PBMC T cells (not recorded which). Here the CDR3 reads CATSRGRAGGLNEQFF.